This T cell receptor (beta chain) was identified during a study of PD-1 blockade in mismatch repair-deficient tumors. Produced via immunoSEQ multiplex PCR; TCRdb's table is partial and in-frame only. The sample carries some 120,000 clones, roughly 90% recorded once. This CDR3 spans 15 amino acids. Germline V gene sequence: CDR1 SGHTA, CDR2 FQGNSA. Trimming removed 5 bases from V and 3 bases from J, with 16 bases in between. The TCR was taken from an adult with mismatch repair-deficient cancer. The sample consisted of peripheral blood, taken just over 70 weeks after starting pembrolizumab. The rearrangement uses TRBV7-2 and TRBJ1-1; no clear D gene. The CDR3 DNA reads as TGTGCCAGCAGCGCGGGAAGGGCCACGGACACTGAAGCTTTCTTT. Translated, it gives CASSAGRATDTEAFF.